This T cell receptor (beta chain) was documented in a study of T cells in Graves' hyperthyroidism and ophthalmopathy. The CDR3 extends over 12 amino acids. V lost 5 bases, J lost 6 bases, and 10 bases lay in between. CDR1 and CDR2 from the germline V gene are SGHVS and FQNEAQ. This clonotype was counted ten times or more. RNA transcripts gave rise to amplified TCR beta CDR3 regions. The HTBI set primed first-round TCR CDR3 RT-PCR. TCRdb ran MiXCR on the multiplex PCR reads and lists one entry per CDR3 protein. The repertoire holds about 420,000 distinct CDR3 sequences, with roughly 13% as singletons. The genes are TRBV7-8 and TRBJ1-1; D gene uncertain. The TCR comes from a woman aged 18-29 years with Graves' hyperthyroidism. Sequenced input: blood. The CDR3 coding sequence is TGTGCCAGCAGCGCTAGAGTTTCTGAAGCTTTCTTT. Its translation is CASSARVSEAFF.